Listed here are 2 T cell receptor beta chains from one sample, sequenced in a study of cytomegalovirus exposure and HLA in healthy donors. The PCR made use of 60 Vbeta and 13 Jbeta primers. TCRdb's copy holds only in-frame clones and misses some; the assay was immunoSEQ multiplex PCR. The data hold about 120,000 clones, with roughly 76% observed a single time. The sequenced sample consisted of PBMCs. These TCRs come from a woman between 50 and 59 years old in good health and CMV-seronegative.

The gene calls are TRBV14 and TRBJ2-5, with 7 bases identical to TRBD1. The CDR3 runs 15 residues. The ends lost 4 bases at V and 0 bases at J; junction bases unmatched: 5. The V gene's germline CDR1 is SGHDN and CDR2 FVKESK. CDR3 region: CASSRTGWYQETQYF. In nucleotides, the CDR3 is TGTGCCAGCAGCCGGACAGGATGGTACCAAGAGACCCAGTACTTC.

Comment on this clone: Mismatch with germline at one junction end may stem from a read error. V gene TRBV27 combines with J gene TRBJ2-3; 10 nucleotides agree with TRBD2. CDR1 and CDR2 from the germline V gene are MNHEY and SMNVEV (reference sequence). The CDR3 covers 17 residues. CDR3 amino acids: CASSLRASGSGTHTQYF. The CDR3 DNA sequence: TGTGCCAGCAGTTTACGAGCTAGCGGGAGTGGCACACATACGCAGTATTTT.